This TCR beta chain was observed in a study of graft-versus-host responses after intestinal transplantation. About the study: Each recipient received a multivisceral, liver-intestinal, or isolated intestinal graft. After anti-thymocyte globulin induction, recipients took tacrolimus and steroids for 2 to 3 years.

The CDR3 has 11 residues. V lost 8 bases and J 4 bases, leaving 7 bases between the germline ends. The germline gives CDR1 SEHNR, CDR2 FQNEAQ (reference sequence). Profiled with immunoSEQ multiplex PCR; TCRdb holds only in-frame clones, not every one. This sample has thousands of clones; around 93% occur once, and the top ten carry approximately 1.3%. The sequenced sample was PBMCs, obtained 11 days after intestinal transplantation. The TCR originated in a human patient who received an intestinal transplant, so some T cells may come from the graft donor. The J gene is TRBJ2-3, the V gene TRBV7-9; D gene unclear. CDR3 nucleotide sequence: TGTGCCAGCGAAGTTCCAGATACGCAGTATTTT. Its protein is CASEVPDTQYF.